The T cell receptor (beta chain) described here comes from a study of T cell responses to AZD1222 COVID-19 vaccine. Findings and limits, study-wide: Vaccine-associated CD4 TCRs spanned spike, dominant at 160-218 and 743-854.

Details on this clone: No antigen is known for it.

The table came from immunoSEQ multiplex PCR; TCRdb's copy has only in-frame clones and leaves some out. Among about 170,000 clones, just under 95% were seen once, and the ten largest hold about 1.6%. Germline V CDR1 and CDR2: SNHLY, FYNNEI. The CDR3 has 17 residues. The V gene end was trimmed by 6 bases and the J gene end by 0 bases; junction bases not matched to a gene: 10. The source is an adult in good health. V gene TRBV2 combines with J gene TRBJ2-1; 8 positions match TRBD2. Sequencing was performed on peripheral blood, taken on day 0 of AZD1222 vaccination. CDR3 residues: CASRGLGPRTSYNEQFF. The CDR3 DNA sequence: TGTGCCAGCAGGGGACTAGGCCCAAGGACCTCCTACAATGAGCAGTTCTTC.